This is a list of T cell receptor beta chains from one sample in a study of cytomegalovirus exposure and HLA in healthy donors. The assay was immunoSEQ multiplex PCR, and TCRdb's table has in-frame clones only and misses some. The profile shows more than 100,000 clones, 65% to 85% of them singletons. The sequenced sample consisted of PBMCs. These receptor sequences come from a man aged 50 or older in good health and CMV-seronegative. The CDR3 runs from the conserved cysteine through the conserved F or W. The D gene is left open where the match is weak. Where a row states a size, it is once, few, many or the class of an expanded clone; other rows omit it.

d_call j_call v_call cdr3_length clone_size cdr3_nt cdr3_aa
NA TRBJ2-7 TRBV19 12 NA TGTGCCAGTAGCCAGGGGATCTACGAGCAGTACTTC CASSQGIYEQYF
NA TRBJ1-2 TRBV6-1 13 NA TGTGCCAGCAGTGAAGCTAGCAGCTATGGCTACACCTTC CASSEASSYGYTF
TRBD2 TRBJ2-5 TRBV13 16 NA TGTGCCAGCAGCTTCGGACCAGCGGGGGGGAAAGAGACCCAGTACTTC CASSFGPAGGKETQYF
TRBD1 TRBJ2-1 TRBV15 16 NA TGTGCCACCAGCAGAGATTTGGACAGGGCCTCCAATGAGCAGTTCTTC CATSRDLDRASNEQFF
NA TRBJ2-5 TRBV9 14 NA TGTGCCAGCAGCATCACAGAGTACCAAGAGACCCAGTACTTC CASSITEYQETQYF
NA TRBJ1-5 TRBV28 15 NA TGTGCCAGCAGTTTTAGCCAAGGTAGACATCAGCCCCAGCATTTT CASSFSQGRHQPQHF
NA TRBJ2-3 TRBV14 14 few TGTGCCAGCAGCCACCGACCTGGGCCCGATACGCAGTATTTT CASSHRPGPDTQYF
TRBD1 TRBJ2-5 TRBV28 16 NA TGTGCCAGCAGTTCGGGGGGACAGGGATTACAAGAGACCCAGTACTTC CASSSGGQGLQETQYF
NA TRBJ2-1 TRBV14 14 NA TGTGCCAGCAGCCGGACGGGGAACTACAATGAGCAGTTCTTC CASSRTGNYNEQFF
TRBD1 TRBJ2-2 TRBV9 15 NA TGTGCCAGCAGCGCCCAGGGGGCCCGGGCCGGGGAGCTGTTTTTT CASSAQGARAGELFF
TRBD2 TRBJ2-3 TRBV7-2 14 NA TGTGCCAGCGCCGTAGCGGGGGGTGCAGATACGCAGTATTTT CASAVAGGADTQYF
TRBD2 TRBJ2-1 TRBV5-1 15 NA TGCGCCAGCAGCCCTCTTCCTAGCGGGGATTATGAGCAGTTCTTC CASSPLPSGDYEQFF
TRBD1 TRBJ1-6 TRBV9 15 NA TGTGCCAGCAGCTCGCGCGGACAGGGAATGGCACCCCTCCACTTT CASSSRGQGMAPLHF
NA TRBJ1-1 TRBV6-6 13 NA TGTGCCAGCCGAATTCAGGGGAACACTGAAGCTTTCTTT CASRIQGNTEAFF
NA TRBJ1-2 TRBV5-4 15 NA TGTGCCAGCAGCCCTTGGGGGGGATCAGTTTATGGCTACACCTTC CASSPWGGSVYGYTF
TRBD1 TRBJ2-6 TRBV4-3 18 NA TGCGCCAGCAGCCGGACAGGGCTTTTACTCTCTGGGGCCAACGTCCTGACTTTC CASSRTGLLLSGANVLTF
TRBD1 TRBJ1-6 TRBV30 21 NA TGTGCCTGGAGCGGTCAACGTACCCTGGGACAGGGGAGCTCCTATAATTCACCCCTCCACTTT CAWSGQRTLGQGSSYNSPLHF
TRBD1 TRBJ1-4 TRBV5-4 14 NA TGTGCCAGCAGCCCAGGGGGCGCTAATGAAAAACTGTTTTTT CASSPGGANEKLFF
NA TRBJ2-1 TRBV6-5 14 NA TGTGCCAGCAGTTACGCTCTGGACTCCAGTGAGCAGTTCTTC CASSYALDSSEQFF
NA TRBJ1-6 TRBV19 13 NA TGTGCCAGTATAGACAGAGAAGATTCACCCCTCCACTTT CASIDREDSPLHF